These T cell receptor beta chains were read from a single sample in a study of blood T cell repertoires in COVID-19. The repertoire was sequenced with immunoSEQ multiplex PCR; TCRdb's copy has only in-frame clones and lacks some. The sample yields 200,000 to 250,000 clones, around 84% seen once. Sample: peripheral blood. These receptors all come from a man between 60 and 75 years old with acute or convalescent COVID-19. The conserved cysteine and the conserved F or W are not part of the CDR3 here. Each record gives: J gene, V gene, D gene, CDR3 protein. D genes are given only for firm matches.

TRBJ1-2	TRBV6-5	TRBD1	ASSSDRDSTYGYT
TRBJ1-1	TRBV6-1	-	ASSERNTEAF
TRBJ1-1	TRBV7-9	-	ASSGAGIMNTEAF
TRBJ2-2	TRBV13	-	ASSPRRGYTGELF
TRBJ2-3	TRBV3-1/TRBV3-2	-	ASSQDGGRVTDTQY
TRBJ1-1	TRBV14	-	ASSQGGGQPMNTEAF
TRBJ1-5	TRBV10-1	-	ASSETGTTAPSEPQH
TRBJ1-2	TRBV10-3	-	AISVAKGYGYT
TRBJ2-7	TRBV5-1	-	ASSLIEGYEQY
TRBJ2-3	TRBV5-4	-	ASSFQVGGDTQY
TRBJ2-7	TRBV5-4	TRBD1	ASSPWDRVYEQY
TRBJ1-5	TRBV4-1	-	ASSQDAAANQPQH
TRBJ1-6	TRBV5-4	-	ASRQAMNSPLH
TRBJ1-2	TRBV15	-	ATSIGQTNYGYT
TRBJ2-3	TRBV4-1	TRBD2	ASSQVRGGPTDTQY
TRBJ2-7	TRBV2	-	ASSDLGGGSMEQY
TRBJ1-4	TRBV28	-	ASSFQASEKLF
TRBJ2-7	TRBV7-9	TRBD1	ASSSQGAQVYEQY
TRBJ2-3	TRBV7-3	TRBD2	ASSAAGGPADTQY
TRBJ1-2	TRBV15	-	ATSRVATGNYGYT
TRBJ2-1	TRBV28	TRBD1	ASSPDRVYNEQF
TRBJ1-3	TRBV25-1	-	ASSEAGPGNTIY
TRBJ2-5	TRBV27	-	ASSSWGRAVKTQY
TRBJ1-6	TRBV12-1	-	ASSLPRGIGDSPLH
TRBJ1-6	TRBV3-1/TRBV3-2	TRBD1	ASSHSMGQSNSPLH
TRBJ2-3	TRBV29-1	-	SPEARSTQY
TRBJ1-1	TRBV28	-	ASSLINWTFSVAF